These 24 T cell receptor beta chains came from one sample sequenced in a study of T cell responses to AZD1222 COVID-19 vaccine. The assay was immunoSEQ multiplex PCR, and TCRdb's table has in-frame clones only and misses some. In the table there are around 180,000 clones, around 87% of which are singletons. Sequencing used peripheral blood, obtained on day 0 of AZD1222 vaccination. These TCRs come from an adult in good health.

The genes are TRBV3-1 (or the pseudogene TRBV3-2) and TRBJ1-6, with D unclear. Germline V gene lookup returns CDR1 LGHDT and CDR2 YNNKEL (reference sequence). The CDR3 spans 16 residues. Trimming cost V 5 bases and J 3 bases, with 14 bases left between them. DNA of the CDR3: TGTGCCAGCAGCTTCATGGCGGCGGACTATAATTCACCCCTCCACTTT. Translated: CASSFMAADYNSPLHF.

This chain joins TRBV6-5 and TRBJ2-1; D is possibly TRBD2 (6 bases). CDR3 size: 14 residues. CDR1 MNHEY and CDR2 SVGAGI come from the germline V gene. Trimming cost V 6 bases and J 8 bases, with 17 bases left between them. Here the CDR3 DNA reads TGTGCCAGCAGGCTAGCGCCACCGGGGGATGAGCAGTTCTTC. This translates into CASRLAPPGDEQFF.

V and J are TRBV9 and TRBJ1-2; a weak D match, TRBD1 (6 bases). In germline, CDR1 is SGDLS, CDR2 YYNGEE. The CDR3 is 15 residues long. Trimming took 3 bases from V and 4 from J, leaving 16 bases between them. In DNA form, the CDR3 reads TGTGCCAGCAGCGCCTCAGGGGATGCGGTCTATGGCTACACCTTC. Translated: CASSASGDAVYGYTF.

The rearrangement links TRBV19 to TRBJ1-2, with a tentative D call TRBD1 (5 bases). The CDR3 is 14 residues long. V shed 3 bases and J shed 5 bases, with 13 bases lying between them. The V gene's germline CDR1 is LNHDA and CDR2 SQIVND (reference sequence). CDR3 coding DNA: TGTGCCAGTAGTATGAGGGGAGCGGGGTATGGCTACACCTTC. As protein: CASSMRGAGYGYTF. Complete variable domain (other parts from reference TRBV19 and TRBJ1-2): DGGITQSPKYLFRKEGQNVTLSCEQNLNHDAMYWYRQDPGQGLRLIYYSQIVNDFQKGDIAEGYSVSREKKESFPLTVTSAQKNPTAFYLCASSMRGAGYGYTFGSGTRLTVV.

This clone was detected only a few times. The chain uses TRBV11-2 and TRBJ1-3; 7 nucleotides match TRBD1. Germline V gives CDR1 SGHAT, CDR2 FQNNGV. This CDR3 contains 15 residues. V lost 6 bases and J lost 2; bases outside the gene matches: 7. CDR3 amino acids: CASSLMTGPGNTIYF. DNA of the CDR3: TGTGCCAGCAGTTTAATGACAGGGCCTGGAAACACCATATATTTT.

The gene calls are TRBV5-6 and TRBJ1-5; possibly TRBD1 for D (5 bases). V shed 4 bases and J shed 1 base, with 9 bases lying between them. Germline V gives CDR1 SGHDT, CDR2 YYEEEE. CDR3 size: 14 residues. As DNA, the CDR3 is TGTGCCAGCAGCCCGGGACCGAGCAATCAGCCCCAGCATTTT. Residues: CASSPGPSNQPQHF. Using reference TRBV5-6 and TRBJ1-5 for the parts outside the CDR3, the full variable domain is DAGVTQSPTHLIKTRGQQVTLRCSPKSGHDTVSWYQQALGQGPQFIFQYYEEEERQRGNFPDRFSGHQFPNYSSELNVNALLLGDSALYLCASSPGPSNQPQHFGDGTRLSIL.

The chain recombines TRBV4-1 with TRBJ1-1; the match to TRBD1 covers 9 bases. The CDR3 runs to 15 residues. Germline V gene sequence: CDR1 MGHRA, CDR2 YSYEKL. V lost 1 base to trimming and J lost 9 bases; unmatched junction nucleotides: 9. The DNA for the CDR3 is TGCGCCAGCAGCCAAGCTCCCCGACAGGGGGGCAAAGCTTTCTTT. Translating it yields CASSQAPRQGGKAFF.

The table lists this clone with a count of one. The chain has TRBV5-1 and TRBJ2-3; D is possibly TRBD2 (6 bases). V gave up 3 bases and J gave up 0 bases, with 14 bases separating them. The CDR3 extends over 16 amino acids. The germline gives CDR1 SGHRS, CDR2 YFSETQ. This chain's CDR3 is CASSSGGGSSTDTQYF. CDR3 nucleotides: TGCGCCAGCAGCTCCGGTGGGGGGTCCAGCACAGATACGCAGTATTTT. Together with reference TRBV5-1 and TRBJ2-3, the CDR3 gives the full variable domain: KAGVTQTPRYLIKTRGQQVTLSCSPISGHRSVSWYQQTPGQGLQFLFEYFSETQRNKGNFPGRFSGRQFSNSRSEMNVSTLELGDSALYLCASSSGGGSSTDTQYFGPGTRLTVL.

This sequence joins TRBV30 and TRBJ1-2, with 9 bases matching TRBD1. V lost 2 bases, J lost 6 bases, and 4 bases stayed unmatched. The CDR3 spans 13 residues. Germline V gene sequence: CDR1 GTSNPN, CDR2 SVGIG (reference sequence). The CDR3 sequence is CAWSPWTGDGYTF. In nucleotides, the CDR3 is TGTGCCTGGAGTCCCTGGACAGGGGATGGCTACACCTTC.

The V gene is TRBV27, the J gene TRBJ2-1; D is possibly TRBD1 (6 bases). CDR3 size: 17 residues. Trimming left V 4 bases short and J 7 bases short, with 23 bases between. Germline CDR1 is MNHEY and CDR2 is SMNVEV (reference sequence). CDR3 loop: CASSSSRGGNRGNEQFF. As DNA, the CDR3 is TGTGCCAGCAGTTCATCTAGGGGTGGGAATAGGGGGAATGAGCAGTTCTTC.

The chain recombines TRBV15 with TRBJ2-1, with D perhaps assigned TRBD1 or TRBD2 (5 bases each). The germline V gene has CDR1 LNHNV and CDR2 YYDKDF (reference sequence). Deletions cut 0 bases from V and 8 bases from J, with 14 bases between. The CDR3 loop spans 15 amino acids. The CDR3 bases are TGTGCCACCAGCAGAGATGTCCGGGGCCATCATGAGCAGTTCTTC. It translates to CATSRDVRGHHEQFF. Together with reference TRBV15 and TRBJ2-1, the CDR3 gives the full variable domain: DAMVIQNPRYQVTQFGKPVTLSCSQTLNHNVMYWYQQKSSQAPKLLFHYYDKDFNNEADTPDNFQSRRPNTSFCFLDIRSPGLGDTAMYLCATSRDVRGHHEQFFGPGTRLTVL.

The CDR3 DNA reads as TGTGCCAGCAGACGTCTAGCGGGAGTTTCAGATACGCAGTATTTT. Its protein is CASRRLAGVSDTQYF. The rearrangement uses TRBV6-5 and TRBJ2-3; the match to TRBD2 covers 10 bases. The CDR3 is 15 amino acids. Trimming cost V 6 bases and J 4 bases; bases outside gene matches: 7. The germline V gene encodes CDR1 MNHEY and CDR2 SVGAGI.

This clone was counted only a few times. CDR3 DNA sequence: TGCGCCAGCAGCCAAGTTGATATGGGATTCACCGGGGAGCTGTTTTTT. It is translated as CASSQVDMGFTGELFF. The chain has TRBV4-1 and TRBJ2-2; D remains ambiguous. This CDR3 comprises 16 residues. Deletions cut 1 base from V and 4 bases from J, with 13 bases between. Per the germline V gene, CDR1 is MGHRA and CDR2 is YSYEKL.

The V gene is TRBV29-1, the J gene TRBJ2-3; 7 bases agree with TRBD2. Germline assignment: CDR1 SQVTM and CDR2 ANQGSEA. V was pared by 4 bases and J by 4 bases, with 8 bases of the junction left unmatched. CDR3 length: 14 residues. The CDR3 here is CSVVGSSGADTQYF. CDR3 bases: TGCAGCGTTGTTGGGTCAAGCGGGGCAGATACGCAGTATTTT.

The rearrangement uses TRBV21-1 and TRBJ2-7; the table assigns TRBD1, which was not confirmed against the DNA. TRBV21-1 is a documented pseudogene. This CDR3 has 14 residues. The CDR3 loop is CANRERDRLYEQYF. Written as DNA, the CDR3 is TGTGCCAACAGGGAACGGGACAGGCTCTACGAGCAGTACTTC.

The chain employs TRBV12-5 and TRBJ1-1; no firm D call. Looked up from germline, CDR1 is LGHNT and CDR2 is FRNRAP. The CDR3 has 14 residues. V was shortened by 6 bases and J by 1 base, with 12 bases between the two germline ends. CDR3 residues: CASGPPGGNTEAFF. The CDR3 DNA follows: TGTGCTAGTGGCCCCCCAGGAGGGAACACTGAAGCTTTCTTT.

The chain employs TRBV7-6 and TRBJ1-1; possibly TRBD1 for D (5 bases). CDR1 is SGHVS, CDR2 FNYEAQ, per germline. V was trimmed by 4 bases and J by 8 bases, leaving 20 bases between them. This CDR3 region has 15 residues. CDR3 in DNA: TGTGCCAGCAGCTCACTCGTCGGGGACGGGGCAGAAGCTTTCTTT. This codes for CASSSLVGDGAEAFF.

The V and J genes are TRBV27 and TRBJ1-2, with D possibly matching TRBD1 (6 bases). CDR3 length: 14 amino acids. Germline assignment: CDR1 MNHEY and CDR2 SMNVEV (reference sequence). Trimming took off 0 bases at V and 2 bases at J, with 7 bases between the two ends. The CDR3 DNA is TGTGCCAGCAGTTTATCGCAGGGGAACTATGGCTACACCTTC. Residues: CASSLSQGNYGYTF.

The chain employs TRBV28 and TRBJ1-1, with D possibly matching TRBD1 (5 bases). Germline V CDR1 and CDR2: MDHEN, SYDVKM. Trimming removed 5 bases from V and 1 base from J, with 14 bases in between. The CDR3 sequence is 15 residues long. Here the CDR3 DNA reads TGTGCCAGCAGTCTCACCGGGACGGGGAACACTGAAGCTTTCTTT. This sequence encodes CASSLTGTGNTEAFF.

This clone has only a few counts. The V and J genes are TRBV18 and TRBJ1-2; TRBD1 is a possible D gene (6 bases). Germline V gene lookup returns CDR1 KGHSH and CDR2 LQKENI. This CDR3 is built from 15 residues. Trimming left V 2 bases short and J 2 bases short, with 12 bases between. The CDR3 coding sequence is TGTGCCAGCTCACCAGCAGGGGATCCCAACTATGGCTACACCTTC. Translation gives CASSPAGDPNYGYTF.

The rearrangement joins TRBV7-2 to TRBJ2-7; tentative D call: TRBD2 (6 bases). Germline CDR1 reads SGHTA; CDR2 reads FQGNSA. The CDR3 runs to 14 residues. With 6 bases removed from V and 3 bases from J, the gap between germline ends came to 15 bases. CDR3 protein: CASSRVGGLYEQYF. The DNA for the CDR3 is TGTGCCAGCAGTAGGGTGGGAGGACTCTACGAGCAGTACTTC.

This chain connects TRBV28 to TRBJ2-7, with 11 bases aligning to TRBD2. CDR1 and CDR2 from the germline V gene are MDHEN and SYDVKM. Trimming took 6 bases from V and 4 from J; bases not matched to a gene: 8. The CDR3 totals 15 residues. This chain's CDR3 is CASRSETSGSYEQYF. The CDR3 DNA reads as TGTGCCAGCAGGTCCGAAACTAGCGGGAGTTACGAGCAGTACTTC.

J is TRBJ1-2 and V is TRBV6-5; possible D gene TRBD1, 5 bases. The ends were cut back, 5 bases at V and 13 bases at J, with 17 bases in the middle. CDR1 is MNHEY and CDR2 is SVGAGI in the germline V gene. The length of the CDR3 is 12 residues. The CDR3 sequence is CASSQPPGPSTF. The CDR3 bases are TGTGCCAGCAGTCAACCCCCGGGACCTTCCACCTTC.

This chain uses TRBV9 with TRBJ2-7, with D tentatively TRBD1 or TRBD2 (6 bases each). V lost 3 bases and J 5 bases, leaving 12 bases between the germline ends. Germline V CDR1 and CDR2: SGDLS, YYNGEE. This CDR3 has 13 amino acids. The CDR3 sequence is CASSARGVHEQYF. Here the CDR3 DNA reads TGTGCCAGCAGCGCGAGGGGGGTCCACGAGCAGTACTTC.